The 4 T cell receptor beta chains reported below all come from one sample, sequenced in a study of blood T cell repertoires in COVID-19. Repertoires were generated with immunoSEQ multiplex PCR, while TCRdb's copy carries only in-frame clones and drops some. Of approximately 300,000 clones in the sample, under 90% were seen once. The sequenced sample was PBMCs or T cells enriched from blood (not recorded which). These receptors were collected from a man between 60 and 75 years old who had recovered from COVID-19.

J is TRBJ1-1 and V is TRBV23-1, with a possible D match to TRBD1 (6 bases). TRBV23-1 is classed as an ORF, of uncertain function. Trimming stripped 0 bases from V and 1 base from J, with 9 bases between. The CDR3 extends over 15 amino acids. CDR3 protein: CASSQSGTPNTEAFF. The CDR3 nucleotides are TGCGCCAGCAGTCAATCCGGGACACCGAACACTGAAGCTTTCTTT.

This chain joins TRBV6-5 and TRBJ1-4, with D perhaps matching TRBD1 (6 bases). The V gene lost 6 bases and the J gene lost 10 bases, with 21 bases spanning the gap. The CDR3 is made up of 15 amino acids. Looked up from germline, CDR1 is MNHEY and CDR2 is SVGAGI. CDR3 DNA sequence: TGTGCCAGCAGGGTAGGGGGTTATGAGTACGGAAAACTGTTTTTT. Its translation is CASRVGGYEYGKLFF.

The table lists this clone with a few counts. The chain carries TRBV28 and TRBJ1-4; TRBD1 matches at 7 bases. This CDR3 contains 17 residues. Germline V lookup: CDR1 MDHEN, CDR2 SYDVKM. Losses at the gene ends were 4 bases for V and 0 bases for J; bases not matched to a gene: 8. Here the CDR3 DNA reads TGTGCCAGCAGTTCCCGGGTCAGGGGGACAACTAATGAAAAACTGTTTTTT. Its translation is CASSSRVRGTTNEKLFF.

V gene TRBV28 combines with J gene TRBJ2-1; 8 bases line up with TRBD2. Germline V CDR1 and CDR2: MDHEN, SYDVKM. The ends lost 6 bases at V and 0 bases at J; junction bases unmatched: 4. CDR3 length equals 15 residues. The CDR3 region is CASRLSGSSYNEQFF. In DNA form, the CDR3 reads TGTGCCAGCAGATTAAGCGGGAGCTCCTACAATGAGCAGTTCTTC.